This is a list of T cell receptor beta chains from one sample in a study of a mutant IDH1 vaccine in newly diagnosed glioma. No antigen is known for these receptors. Measured with immunoSEQ multiplex PCR; TCRdb has only the in-frame clones, and not every one. The sample consists of around 35,000 clones, about 80% of them appearing once. Here the sequenced sample was PBMCs, taken from a glioma patient whose treatment included an IDH1 peptide vaccine. The source is a man aged 25 to 40 with glioma. CDR3s include the opening cysteine and the closing phenylalanine or tryptophan. D genes are given only for firm matches. Some rows have no size entry. The others give once, few or many, or a class for an expanded clone.

clone_size d_call j_call v_call cdr3_nt cdr3_aa
NA NA TRBJ2-7 TRBV4-1 TGCGCCAGCAGCTATGGGACCGAGAGCTCCTACGAGCAGTACTTC CASSYGTESSYEQYF
NA TRBD1 TRBJ1-1 TRBV10-3 TGTGCCATCAGTGGGACGGGACAGGGGCTGAACACTGAAGCTTTCTTT CAISGTGQGLNTEAFF
NA TRBD2 TRBJ2-2 TRBV4-1 TGCGCCAGCAGGTTTGGGCCTAGCGGGAGAAACGGGGAGCTGTTTTTT CASRFGPSGRNGELFF
NA NA TRBJ2-7 TRBV7-7 TGTGCCAGCAGCTTAGCGGGAGAGAATGAGCAGTACTTC CASSLAGENEQYF
NA TRBD2 TRBJ2-6 TRBV6-1 TGTGCCAGCAGTGAGCAGGGAGGGGCTGGGGCCAACGTCCTGACTTTC CASSEQGGAGANVLTF
NA NA TRBJ1-5 TRBV4-3 TGCGCCAGCAGTCGCATCCTATCCGTCAATCAGCCCCAGCATTTT CASSRILSVNQPQHF
NA TRBD1 TRBJ1-1 TRBV30 TGTGCCTGGAGTGTACTCGACAGGGAGGGCACTGAAGCTTTCTTT CAWSVLDREGTEAFF
NA NA TRBJ2-1 TRBV11-2 TGTGCCAGCAGCTTAGGGGGGGAGCAGTTCTTC CASSLGGEQFF
NA NA TRBJ1-1 TRBV2 TGTGCCAGCAGTCCTATGGTGAACACTGAAGCTTTCTTT CASSPMVNTEAFF
NA NA TRBJ1-1 TRBV10-3 TGTGCCATCAGTGAGTCGACGGGTTCGGCAGGGAACGCTGAAGCTTTCTTT CAISESTGSAGNAEAFF
NA NA TRBJ2-7 TRBV4-3 TGCGCCAGCAGCCAAGAGGGGGGGGGCGCGAATCTAGGCGAGCAGTACTTC CASSQEGGGANLGEQYF
NA TRBD2 TRBJ2-1 TRBV9 TGTGCCAGCAGCGTTACTAGCGGGGGGGGTTACAATGAGCAGTTCTTC CASSVTSGGGYNEQFF
NA TRBD1 TRBJ1-4 TRBV29-1 TGCAGCGGAACCGGGACAGAGGCAGGAAAACTGTTTTTT CSGTGTEAGKLFF
NA NA TRBJ2-1 TRBV28 TGTGCCAGCAGTTTACCCGCGGTCCCCCGCAATGAGCAGTTCTTC CASSLPAVPRNEQFF
NA TRBD1 TRBJ1-2 TRBV7-8 TGTGCCAGCAGCACAGGACAGGGGGCGCTTGGCTACACCTTC CASSTGQGALGYTF
NA TRBD1 TRBJ2-7 TRBV4-1 TGCGCCAGCAGTTCCGGGACAGGGGCCTACGAGCAGTACTTC CASSSGTGAYEQYF
NA TRBD1 TRBJ2-7 TRBV7-9 TGTGCCAGCAGCTTAGAACAGGGGGCTAGTTACGAGCAGTACTTC CASSLEQGASYEQYF
few NA TRBJ1-1 TRBV2 TGTGCCAGCAGTGAGATATTACAACCGAACACTGAAGCTTTCTTT CASSEILQPNTEAFF
NA NA TRBJ2-5 TRBV6-6 TGTGCCAGCAGTCCGGACAGAAAAGAGACCCAGTACTTC CASSPDRKETQYF
once NA TRBJ2-1 TRBV6-5 TGTGCCAGCAGTCAGGGGACACGGGGATACAATGAGCAGTTCTTC CASSQGTRGYNEQFF
NA TRBD2 TRBJ2-4 TRBV5-1 TGCGCCAGCAGCTCTGCCCCCTCGGGGGGGGGAGCCAAAAACATTCAGTACTTC CASSSAPSGGGAKNIQYF
NA TRBD2 TRBJ2-7 TRBV20-1 TGCAGTGCCCAGCGGGAGGCCCCGCAGTACTTC CSAQREAPQYF
once NA TRBJ1-2 TRBV6-4 TGTGCCAGCAGTGAGTCAGGGGACGGCTACACCTTC CASSESGDGYTF
few TRBD1 TRBJ1-5 TRBV2 TGTGCCAGCAGTTATACAGGGGTTCATAGCAATCAGCCCCAGCATTTT CASSYTGVHSNQPQHF
NA TRBD2 TRBJ2-5 TRBV25-1 TGTGCCAGCAGTGCCGGGCTAGCGGGAGGGTTGTACCAAGAGACCCAGTACTTC CASSAGLAGGLYQETQYF
NA NA TRBJ1-1 TRBV2 TGTGCCAGCAGTGCGTCCGTTCGTGTGATTGAAGCTTTCTTT CASSASVRVIEAFF
NA NA TRBJ2-2 TRBV4-3 TGCGCCAGCAGCCGAGCAGCGAACACCGGGGAGCTGTTTTTT CASSRAANTGELFF
NA TRBD1 TRBJ1-2 TRBV5-5 TGTGCCAGCAGCTGGACAGGGGACTATGGCTACACCTTC CASSWTGDYGYTF
NA TRBD1 TRBJ2-7 TRBV6-5 TGTGCCACCACCCGGGACAGGGGAGGGGAGCAGTACTTC CATTRDRGGEQYF
NA NA TRBJ1-2 TRBV14 TGTGCCAGCAGCCAAGATCACTCATCGGGGCTCTATGGCTACACCTTC CASSQDHSSGLYGYTF
NA NA TRBJ2-7 TRBV6-6 TGTGCCAGCAGGCCTTTAGCGGCAGCTTACGAGCAGTACTTC CASRPLAAAYEQYF
NA NA TRBJ2-1 TRBV5-4 TGTGCCAGCAGCTTAACGGCGGGGAATGAGCAGTTCTTC CASSLTAGNEQFF
NA NA TRBJ2-2 TRBV19 TGTGCCAGTAGGTTAACGGCTGTCGGGGAGCTGTTTTTT CASRLTAVGELFF
few TRBD1 TRBJ1-1 TRBV6-4 TGTGCCAGCAGCCGGGAGTGGACAGGGAGTACTGAAGCTTTCTTT CASSREWTGSTEAFF
NA NA TRBJ2-1 TRBV5-1 TGCGCCAGCAGCTTGGATCTAGCTGGGGGCAATGAGCAGTTCTTC CASSLDLAGGNEQFF
NA TRBD1 TRBJ2-3 TRBV5-8 TGTGCCAGCAGCGTATACAGGGGCGCAGATACGCAGTATTTT CASSVYRGADTQYF
NA NA TRBJ1-1 TRBV6-5 TGTGCCAGCAGTTACTCGGGGGTAGGGAACACTGAAGCTTTCTTT CASSYSGVGNTEAFF
NA NA TRBJ2-2 TRBV19 TGTGCCAGTTTTTCGCAAAGGGAGCGGCCCGGGGAGCTGTTTTTT CASFSQRERPGELFF
NA TRBD1 TRBJ2-7 TRBV5-1 TGCGCCAGCAGCTTCGGGACAGGCTACGAGCAGTACTTC CASSFGTGYEQYF
NA NA TRBJ1-1 TRBV6-1 TGTGCCAGCAGTACCCAACAGGCGGCCACTGAAGCTTTCTTT CASSTQQAATEAFF
NA NA TRBJ1-1 TRBV30 TGTGCCTGGAGTGTAGCGGGGTTCACTGAAGCTTTCTTT CAWSVAGFTEAFF
medium-sized TRBD2 TRBJ2-1 TRBV27 TGTGCCAGCAGGTCACTAGCGGGAGGGGACAATGAGCAGTTCTTC CASRSLAGGDNEQFF
once NA TRBJ2-7 TRBV6-5 TGTGCCAGCAGACCCAGGGTGATCTCCTACGAGCAGTACTTC CASRPRVISYEQYF
NA NA TRBJ1-4 TRBV25-1 TGTGCCAGCAGTGAATACCGGGACGGACATGAAAAACTGTTTTTT CASSEYRDGHEKLFF